This T cell receptor beta chain was captured in a study of T cell repertoires in cytomegalovirus infection. Study overall: Public signatures in TCR beta pointed to CMV infection and matching HLA type.

This clonotype was counted between two and nine times. Its target is not known. TCRdb independently ran MiXCR on the reads; one entry per CDR3 protein. The table includes hundreds of thousands of distinct CDR3 sequences, approximately 25% detected once. Notes on the study in general: The response measured ex vivo was dominated by TCR beta clonotypes (HLA-C-restricted and CMV-specific).

The CDR3 contains 14 residues. Germline V lookup: CDR1 SEHNR, CDR2 FQNEAQ (reference sequence). The V gene end was trimmed by 1 base and the J gene end by 7 bases; junction bases not matched to a gene: 3. V and J are TRBV7-9 and TRBJ1-1, with 10 bases aligning to TRBD1. This clonotype was sampled from a human donor in good health (CMV status not recorded). Some clones in this sample may be carry-over from other donors' samples. The material sequenced was CD8+ T cells from PBMCs. CDR3 bases: TGTGCCAGCAGCTTAGGGGGACAGGGGCGTGAAGCTTTCTTT. It yields the protein CASSLGGQGREAFF.